A selection of T cell receptor beta chains follows, all from one sample in a study of cytomegalovirus exposure and HLA in healthy donors. Using immunoSEQ multiplex PCR, the repertoire was profiled, and TCRdb retains in-frame clones only, with some absent. The sample shows about 160,000 clones, about 81% of them seen only once. The material sequenced was PBMCs. These TCRs come from a woman in her late teens or twenties in good health and CMV-seronegative. The CDR3 runs from the conserved cysteine through the conserved F or W. D genes are given only for firm matches. Only some rows state a clone size, as once, few, many or a class for expanded clones.

NA,TRBJ2-7,TRBV19,NA,TGTGCCAGTAGCCAAGGGCAGGGGTACGAGCAGTACTTC,CASSQGQGYEQYF
TRBD2,TRBJ2-5,TRBV19,NA,TGTGCCAGTAGTGGGACTAGCGGGAAGAGAACCCAGTACTTC,CASSGTSGKRTQYF
TRBD2,TRBJ2-1,TRBV25-1,NA,TGTGCCAGCAGACAAGCGGGAGCTACCTACAATGAGCAGTTCTTC,CASRQAGATYNEQFF
NA,TRBJ1-1,TRBV5-1,NA,TGCGCCAGCAGCTTGGTCGGGGGGCTGGACACTGAAGCTTTCTTT,CASSLVGGLDTEAFF
NA,TRBJ1-5,TRBV11-1,once,TGTGCCAGCAGCTTAGCGGGAGACAATCAGCCCCAGCATTTT,CASSLAGDNQPQHF
NA,TRBJ1-3,TRBV11-2,NA,TGTGCCAGCAGCTCGAGCCCCCGGTACTCTGGAAACACCATATATTTT,CASSSSPRYSGNTIYF
NA,TRBJ2-3,TRBV11-2,NA,TGTGCCAGCAGCTTCAAGGGGCTAGGCACAGATACGCAGTATTTT,CASSFKGLGTDTQYF
TRBD1,TRBJ1-4,TRBV15,NA,TGTGCCACCAGCAGAGGGGGGACAGCTGGGGAAAAACTGTTTTTT,CATSRGGTAGEKLFF
NA,TRBJ1-5,TRBV19,once,TGTGCCAGTAGTTTCGAACGAAGAAGAGATCAGCCCCAGCATTTT,CASSFERRRDQPQHF
TRBD2,TRBJ2-1,TRBV9,NA,TGTGCCAGCAGCACGAGCCCGGGACTAGCCGAAACCTACAATGAGCAGTTCTTC,CASSTSPGLAETYNEQFF
TRBD1,TRBJ2-1,TRBV7-9,NA,TGTGCCAGCAGCCACTCTTCGGCAGGGGGCTCTGGAAATGAGCAGTTCTTC,CASSHSSAGGSGNEQFF
NA,TRBJ2-3,TRBV5-6,NA,TGTGCCAGCGGACAGCGCACAGATACGCAGTATTTT,CASGQRTDTQYF
TRBD1,TRBJ1-6,TRBV2,once,TGTGCCAGCGCCTCGGGACAGAATAATTCACCCCTCCACTTT,CASASGQNNSPLHF
TRBD1,TRBJ1-2,TRBV7-9,NA,TGTGCCAGCAGCAGGGCCGGGACAGAGAACTATGGCTACACCTTC,CASSRAGTENYGYTF
NA,TRBJ1-5,TRBV19,NA,TGTGCCAGTAGGCGACAGAGCAATCAGCCCCAGCATTTT,CASRRQSNQPQHF
TRBD1,TRBJ2-2,TRBV10-2,NA,TGCGCCAGCAGTGAGTCTGACAGGGTTGGCACCGGGGAGCTGTTTTTT,CASSESDRVGTGELFF
NA,TRBJ2-7,TRBV7-9,NA,TGTGCCAGCAGCCACGGGATAAGAGGGGGCTACGAGCAGTACTTC,CASSHGIRGGYEQYF
NA,TRBJ1-4,TRBV18,NA,TGTGCCAGCTCGCAAAGGACAGAGAGTGAAAAACTGTTTTTT,CASSQRTESEKLFF
NA,TRBJ1-6,TRBV7-6,NA,TGTGCCAGCAGTCATAATCAGGGTTCACCCCTCCACTTT,CASSHNQGSPLHF
NA,TRBJ1-1,TRBV28,few,TGTGCCAGCAGTTTACTCCAGGCTGAAGCTTTCTTT,CASSLLQAEAFF
NA,TRBJ1-5,TRBV7-8,NA,TGTGCCAGCAGCTTAGTAGCAGCGGCCAATCAGCCCCAGCATTTT,CASSLVAAANQPQHF
TRBD1,TRBJ2-7,TRBV2,NA,TGTGCCAGCAGCGATTCGGACAGGTACGAGCAGTACTTC,CASSDSDRYEQYF
TRBD2,TRBJ2-7,TRBV5-5,NA,TGTGCCAGCAGCGTCGGGGGGGCCTACGAGCAGTACTTC,CASSVGGAYEQYF
NA,TRBJ1-5,TRBV6-6,NA,TGTGCCAGCAGCCCAGACAGGAGAGATCAGCCCCAGCATTTT,CASSPDRRDQPQHF
NA,TRBJ2-5,TRBV5-4,NA,TGTGCCAGCAGCTCTTCCGGACACTCAAAAGAGACCCAGTACTTC,CASSSSGHSKETQYF
NA,TRBJ2-6,TRBV7-9,NA,TGTGCCAGCAGCTTAAATTCGGCTGGGGCCAACGTCCTGACTTTC,CASSLNSAGANVLTF
TRBD2,TRBJ2-3,TRBV5-4,NA,TGTGCCAGCAGCTTGAGGGCTAGCGGGAGGGGCACAGATACGCAGTATTTT,CASSLRASGRGTDTQYF
NA,TRBJ1-1,TRBV10-3,NA,TGTGCCATCTCTCAGCGACAGATTCCCGATGAAGCTTTCTTT,CAISQRQIPDEAFF
TRBD1,TRBJ2-3,TRBV25-1,few,TGTGCCAGCAGTGCCCACAGGGGCCGCTCCGGCACAGATACGCAGTATTTT,CASSAHRGRSGTDTQYF
TRBD1,TRBJ1-6,TRBV5-8,NA,TGTGCCAGCAGCTTTCTGGGACAGTATAATTCACCCCTCCACTTT,CASSFLGQYNSPLHF
TRBD1,TRBJ1-5,TRBV6-1,NA,TGTGCCAGCAGCGACGGACAGGGAGGAAATCAGCCCCAGCATTTT,CASSDGQGGNQPQHF
TRBD1,TRBJ1-5,TRBV2,NA,TGTGCCAGCAGTGAGGCAGGGGGCGTTGGGCAGCCCCAGCATTTT,CASSEAGGVGQPQHF
NA,TRBJ1-5,TRBV18,NA,TGTGCCAGCTCACCAGGGAGGGGGCAGCCCCAGCATTTT,CASSPGRGQPQHF
NA,TRBJ1-2,TRBV7-9,NA,TGTTCCAGCAGCTTATCGACTTACTATGGCTACACCTTC,CSSSLSTYYGYTF
TRBD2,TRBJ2-5,TRBV4-1,NA,TGCGCCAGCAGCCAGAAACTAGCGGGGGCCCAAGAGACCCAGTACTTC,CASSQKLAGAQETQYF
NA,TRBJ2-3,TRBV5-1,NA,TGCGCCAGCTGTAGCCAGGGGCTCACAGATACGCAGTATTTT,CASCSQGLTDTQYF
NA,TRBJ1-1,TRBV6-5,NA,TGTGCCAGCAGTTCCAGGACAGCCATGAACACTGAAGCTTTCTTT,CASSSRTAMNTEAFF
NA,TRBJ1-2,TRBV7-9,NA,TGTGCCAGCATAAGCAACTATGGCTACACCTTC,CASISNYGYTF
TRBD1,TRBJ1-1,TRBV9,NA,TGTGCCAGCAGCCTTCAGGGGGCTACTGAAGCTTTCTTT,CASSLQGATEAFF
TRBD1,TRBJ1-2,TRBV11-2,NA,TGTGCCAGCAGCTTAGAAGGCAGGGGGTATCCTAACTATGGCTACACCTTC,CASSLEGRGYPNYGYTF
TRBD2,TRBJ2-1,TRBV7-9,once,TGTGCCAGCAGCTCGCTAGCGGGGGAGGGAAATGAGCAGTTCTTC,CASSSLAGEGNEQFF
NA,TRBJ2-2,TRBV11-3,NA,TGTGCCAGCAGCCCGAGAGACCAGGGCGCCGGGGAGCTGTTTTTT,CASSPRDQGAGELFF
NA,TRBJ2-2,TRBV25-1,NA,TGTGCCAGCAGCCCGGGTCTAAGCACCGGGGAGCTGTTTTTT,CASSPGLSTGELFF
NA,TRBJ2-1,TRBV5-4,NA,TGTGCCAGCAGCATGGTAAATGAGCAGTTCTTC,CASSMVNEQFF
TRBD1,TRBJ2-7,TRBV28,NA,TGTGCCAGCAGTTGGGGACAGGGAAGCTACGAGCAGTACTTC,CASSWGQGSYEQYF
NA,TRBJ2-5,TRBV29-1,few,TGCAGCGTTGGAGGCCAGCAAGAGACCCAGTACTTC,CSVGGQQETQYF
NA,TRBJ1-5,TRBV11-3,NA,TGTGCCAGCAGCTTTCGTCAGGGCTCCAATCAGCCCCAGCATTTT,CASSFRQGSNQPQHF
TRBD1,TRBJ2-7,TRBV5-1,NA,TGCGCCAGCAGCTGGGGACAGGGGGAGGGCAAGCAGTACTTC,CASSWGQGEGKQYF
NA,TRBJ1-2,TRBV7-3,NA,TGTGCCAGCAGCCTAACGTACAGGGCCAGCGGCTACACCTTC,CASSLTYRASGYTF
TRBD1,TRBJ2-3,TRBV28,NA,TGTGCCAGCAGTCGAGACAGGGTCACAGATACGCAGTATTTT,CASSRDRVTDTQYF